A single sample gave rise to the 5 T cell receptor beta chains below, sequenced in a study of blood T cell repertoires in COVID-19. TCRdb's table, derived via immunoSEQ multiplex PCR, lists solely in-frame clones and lacks some. The sample carries about 340,000 clones, around nine tenths recorded once. Sequencing used peripheral blood. The origin of the receptors is a woman between 65 and 79 years old with COVID-19, enrolled during active disease.

A few counts support this clone. J is TRBJ2-7 and V is TRBV3-1 (or the pseudogene TRBV3-2); the match to TRBD2 covers 8 bases. Germline CDR1 is LGHDT and CDR2 is YNNKEL (reference sequence). Trimming took 1 base from V and 6 from J; bases not matched to a gene: 5. CDR3 length: 14 residues. CDR3 coding DNA: TGTGCCAGCAGCCAAGCCAGCGGGGGCTTCGAGCAGTACTTC. This encodes CASSQASGGFEQYF.

This clone was detected only once. The chain carries TRBV2 and TRBJ2-3; unclear D gene. The CDR3 has 14 residues. Trimming left V 0 bases short and J 1 base short, with 5 bases between. The germline gives CDR1 SNHLY, CDR2 FYNNEI. The CDR3 bases are TGTGCCAGCAGTGAAGCGCCGGGCACAGATACGCAGTATTTT. This gives the protein CASSEAPGTDTQYF.

V gene TRBV24-1 combines with J gene TRBJ2-5; 7 bases map to TRBD1. The ends lost 2 bases at V and 7 bases at J; junction bases unmatched: 12. The length of the CDR3 is 16 residues. Germline V CDR1 and CDR2: KGHDR, SFDVKD. The CDR3 reads CATSDYTGTAMGTQYF. CDR3 sequence (DNA): TGTGCCACCAGTGATTACACAGGGACAGCGATGGGGACCCAGTACTTC.

The chain recombines TRBV3-1 (or the pseudogene TRBV3-2) with TRBJ2-3; 9 nucleotides match TRBD1. Germline V gene sequence: CDR1 LGHDT, CDR2 YNNKEL (reference sequence). Trimming removed 2 bases from V and 2 bases from J; junction bases left unmatched: 11. The CDR3 is 18 amino acids. The CDR3 region has the DNA TGTGCCAGCAGCCAACTTACAGGGGGCCGCGCCATCACAGATACGCAGTATTTT. This encodes CASSQLTGGRAITDTQYF.

This chain joins TRBV27 and TRBJ2-7; no firm D call. Germline V gene lookup returns CDR1 MNHEY and CDR2 SMNVEV (reference sequence). V was pared by 5 bases and J by 1 base, with 9 bases between. This CDR3 spans 13 amino acids. DNA of the CDR3: TGTGCCAGCAGTACGGGTCCATCCTACGAGCAGTACTTC. It codes for CASSTGPSYEQYF.